These 24 T cell receptor beta chains were sequenced from one sample in a study of shared clonotypes between healthy human individuals (dated by TCRdb to 2018 to 2021). Library preparation was by the immunoSEQ multiplex PCR assay. TCRdb retrieved this table from immuneACCESS and kept in-frame rearrangements only. Not all clones are present; in checked studies, unresolved V genes account for under half, and no reason is known for the remainder. This sample gives 2 million to 2.5 million clones in total; about 92% of them show up just once. About 0.39% of the sample is in the top ten clones. The sample was naive CD4+ T cells from PBMCs. The sample's cell subset or site label, in plain terms: CD45RA+ positively selected. These receptors came from a man aged 18 to 30 in good health. Some clones in this sample may be carry-over from other donors' samples.

The chain uses TRBV25-1 and TRBJ2-3; no clear D. This CDR3 comprises 15 residues. V was trimmed by 1 base and J by 1 base, leaving 9 bases between them. The V gene's germline CDR1 is MGHDK and CDR2 SYGVNS. CDR3 nucleotide sequence: TGTGCCAGCAGTGAATCAGAGGCGCGCACAGATACGCAGTATTTT. It encodes CASSESEARTDTQYF.

This chain connects TRBV7-9 to TRBJ2-1; weak D call: TRBD2 (6 bases). Germline V gene sequence: CDR1 SEHNR, CDR2 FQNEAQ (reference sequence). The CDR3 loop spans 14 amino acids. Trimming cost V 5 bases and J 7 bases, with 15 bases left between them. This CDR3 is CASSNQEGRNEQFF. Written as DNA, the CDR3 is TGTGCCAGCAGCAACCAGGAGGGCCGTAATGAGCAGTTCTTC.

The chain combines TRBV7-9 with TRBJ2-7; D uncertain. Deletions cut 6 bases from V and 3 bases from J, with 9 bases between. Per germline, CDR1 SEHNR and CDR2 FQNEAQ (reference sequence). CDR3 length: 12 residues. The DNA of the CDR3 is TGTGCCAGCAGGCCACGAGGCTACGAGCAGTACTTC. Amino acids: CASRPRGYEQYF.

V gene TRBV2 combines with J gene TRBJ1-1; weak D call: TRBD1 (5 bases). CDR1 is SNHLY and CDR2 is FYNNEI in the germline V gene. This CDR3 comprises 14 residues. The V end was cut by 6 bases, the J end by 0 bases, with 11 bases between. This chain's CDR3 is CASRDRQMNTEAFF. The CDR3 coding sequence is TGTGCCAGCAGGGACCGACAGATGAACACTGAAGCTTTCTTT.

This chain joins TRBV7-3 and TRBJ2-7; possibly TRBD1 or TRBD2 for D (6 bases each). CDR3 length: 14 amino acids. Trimming left V 5 bases short and J 5 bases short, with 16 bases between. The germline CDR1 and CDR2 sequences are SGHTA and FQGTGA. This CDR3 is CASSPNLGGHEQYF. CDR3 DNA: TGTGCCAGCAGCCCAAACCTCGGGGGCCACGAGCAGTACTTC.

This clone occurred once. The same CDR3 can be traced to other DNA sequences in this sample. V and J are TRBV7-3 and TRBJ2-3; D uncertain. Germline V gene lookup returns CDR1 SGHTA and CDR2 FQGTGA. The CDR3 is 15 amino acids. Between the trimmed V and J ends, which lost 2 bases and 2 bases, there was a span of 11 bases. As DNA, the CDR3 is TGTGCCAGCAGCTTACTGGCAGGAGCCACAGATACGCAGTATTTT. Translating gives CASSLLAGATDTQYF.

CDR3 DNA sequence: TGCGCCAGCAGCTTCCAGGGGTTAAGCACCGGGGAGCTGTTTTTT. It encodes CASSFQGLSTGELFF. V is TRBV5-1 and J is TRBJ2-2; maybe TRBD1 (6 bases). The CDR3 is 15 residues long. Per the germline V gene, CDR1 is SGHRS and CDR2 is YFSETQ. The V and J ends lost 2 bases and 4 bases respectively, with 12 bases between them. The entire variable domain, with the rest obtained from reference TRBV5-1 and TRBJ2-2, is as follows: KAGVTQTPRYLIKTRGQQVTLSCSPISGHRSVSWYQQTPGQGLQFLFEYFSETQRNKGNFPGRFSGRQFSNSRSEMNVSTLELGDSALYLCASSFQGLSTGELFFGEGSRLTVL.

This clone was seen only a few times. Here the CDR3 reads CASSPPAGVDYEQYF. The CDR3 DNA reads TGTGCCAGCTCACCACCGGCAGGGGTGGACTACGAGCAGTACTTC. The chain has TRBV18 and TRBJ2-7, with D possibly being TRBD1 (6 bases). Germline V gene data show CDR1 as KGHSH and CDR2 as LQKENI. V lost 0 bases to trimming and J lost 3 bases, with 12 bases between them. CDR3 length equals 15 residues.

V gene TRBV29-1 combines with J gene TRBJ2-6; possible D gene TRBD1, 6 bases. Trimming took 4 bases from V and 0 from J, leaving 13 bases between them. The CDR3 has 16 residues. Germline assignment: CDR1 SQVTM and CDR2 ANQGSEA. The CDR3 DNA is TGCAGCGTTGCGGGCCGACAGGACTCTGGGGCCAACGTCCTGACTTTC. Translation gives CSVAGRQDSGANVLTF.

About this clone: Other DNA sequences in the same sample also yield this CDR3. The V call is TRBV7-9, the J call TRBJ2-7; 9 bases align to TRBD2. This CDR3 is 13 amino acids long. Germline V CDR1 and CDR2: SEHNR, FQNEAQ (reference sequence). With V trimmed by 3 bases and J by 6 bases, 3 bases remained unmatched. Here the CDR3 reads CASSFSGSREQYF. The CDR3 DNA is TGTGCCAGCAGCTTTAGCGGGAGTCGCGAGCAGTACTTC. Full variable domain (missing parts from reference TRBV7-9 and TRBJ2-7): DTGVSQNPRHKITKRGQNVTFRCDPISEHNRLYWYRQTLGQGPEFLTYFQNEAQLEKSRLLSDRFSAERPKGSFSTLEIQRTEQGDSAMYLCASSFSGSREQYFGPGTRLTVT.

The chain uses TRBV5-1 and TRBJ2-5; the match to TRBD2 covers 8 bases. V shed 4 bases, J shed 5 bases, and the junction held 13 bases outside the gene matches. The length of the CDR3 is 16 residues. Germline V gene data show CDR1 as SGHRS and CDR2 as YFSETQ. The CDR3 protein is CASSPTPGLAWETQYF. The CDR3 DNA is TGCGCCAGCAGCCCCACCCCCGGACTAGCCTGGGAGACCCAGTACTTC.

In its sample, this clone was seen once. The V call is TRBV7-9, the J call TRBJ1-3; D unresolved. Germline lookup yields CDR1 SEHNR and CDR2 FQNEAQ (reference sequence). Trimming took 0 bases from V and 8 from J, leaving 5 bases between them. The CDR3 has 12 residues. CDR3 protein: CASSLARDTIYF. The CDR3 coding sequence is TGTGCCAGCAGCTTAGCTCGGGACACCATATATTTT.

The rearrangement joins TRBV11-3 to TRBJ1-2, with unresolved D. From germline, CDR1 is SGHNT and CDR2 YENEEA. The CDR3 has 12 residues. With 4 bases removed from V and 5 bases from J, the gap between germline ends came to 8 bases. In nucleotides, the CDR3 is TGTGCCAGCAGCTCCGGCTGTTATGGCTACACCTTC. The encoded protein is CASSSGCYGYTF.

There are a few counts of this clone. The genes are TRBV27 and TRBJ2-2, with a tentative D call TRBD1 (6 bases). Germline V gene data show CDR1 as MNHEY and CDR2 as SMNVEV (reference sequence). The CDR3 consists of 15 residues. V lost 5 bases and J 0 bases, leaving 10 bases between the germline ends. This CDR3 is CASSTGWANTGELFF. CDR3 bases: TGTGCCAGCAGTACAGGGTGGGCGAACACCGGGGAGCTGTTTTTT.

This clone was counted once. CDR3 sequence (DNA): TGTGCCTGGAGTGTACCGAGGGGACAGTCTAAGGGCCATGGCTACACCTTC. Its translation is CAWSVPRGQSKGHGYTF. This rearrangement joins TRBV30 to TRBJ1-2; 7 nucleotides align to TRBD1. Germline CDR1 GTSNPN, CDR2 SVGIG (reference sequence). The CDR3 is made up of 17 amino acids. After removal of 0 bases from V and 6 bases from J, the junction contained 16 bases not matched to a gene.

The V and J genes are TRBV11-3 and TRBJ2-2; 8 bases agree with TRBD1. CDR1 and CDR2 (germline): SGHNT, YENEEA. The CDR3 is 15 amino acids. The trim removed 7 bases at V and 7 bases at J, leaving 11 bases unmatched. This CDR3 reads CASTARQGTGGELFF. CDR3 sequence (DNA): TGTGCCAGCACCGCACGACAGGGGACTGGCGGGGAGCTGTTTTTT. Together with reference TRBV11-3 and TRBJ2-2, the CDR3 gives the full variable domain: EAGVVQSPRYKIIEKKQPVAFWCNPISGHNTLYWYLQNLGQGPELLIRYENEEAVDDSQLPKDRFSAERLKGVDSTLKIQPAELGDSAVYLCASTARQGTGGELFFGEGSRLTVL.

V gene TRBV18 combines with J gene TRBJ2-7; D unresolved. Germline CDR1 reads KGHSH; CDR2 reads LQKENI. CDR3 length equals 14 residues. The germline V and J ends were trimmed by 2 bases and 3 bases, with 11 bases remaining between them. CDR3 protein: CASSPGQTHYEQYF. For the CDR3, the DNA is TGTGCCAGCTCACCAGGCCAGACTCACTACGAGCAGTACTTC.

Points on this clone: Other DNA sequences in the sample encode the same CDR3. The V call is TRBV29-1, the J call TRBJ2-1; D gene ambiguous. CDR3 size: 14 residues. CDR1 is SQVTM, CDR2 ANQGSEA, per germline. The germline V and J ends were trimmed by 4 bases and 0 bases, with 10 bases remaining between them. This chain's CDR3 is CSVVRGSSYNEQFF. The DNA for the CDR3 is TGCAGCGTTGTCCGCGGCAGCTCCTACAATGAGCAGTTCTTC.

The chain links TRBV9 to TRBJ2-2, with TRBD2 identical over 8 bases. V dropped 3 bases and J dropped 5; count of bases not matched to a gene: 6. This CDR3 is 15 amino acids long. The V gene's germline CDR1 is SGDLS and CDR2 YYNGEE. The CDR3, as DNA: TGTGCCAGCAGCGGCCGGGAGGGTAGTACCGGGGAGCTGTTTTTT. It codes for CASSGREGSTGELFF. Together with reference TRBV9 and TRBJ2-2, the CDR3 gives the full variable domain: DSGVTQTPKHLITATGQRVTLRCSPRSGDLSVYWYQQSLDQGLQFLIQYYNGEERAKGNILERFSAQQFPDLHSELNLSSLELGDSALYFCASSGREGSTGELFFGEGSRLTVL.

CDR3 sequence (DNA): TGCGCCAGCAGCCAGAGGGTTGGGTACGAGCAGTACTTC. Amino acids: CASSQRVGYEQYF. The gene calls are TRBV5-1 and TRBJ2-7, with a tentative D call TRBD2 (5 bases). CDR3 length equals 13 residues. Trimming shortened V by 4 bases and J by 4 bases, and 12 bases separated the two germline ends. Per the germline V gene, CDR1 is SGHRS and CDR2 is YFSETQ.

The chain links TRBV21-1 to TRBJ2-7; the D segment call TRBD2 is taken from the table without a DNA check. TRBV21-1 is a known pseudogene. This CDR3 has 14 amino acids. The CDR3 spells CASSNESLSTGQYF. In DNA, the CDR3 is TGTGCCAGCAGCAACGAGAGCCTCTCTACGGGGCAGTACTTC.

The chain combines TRBV2 with TRBJ1-5, with D possibly being TRBD1 (6 bases). Germline V gene lookup returns CDR1 SNHLY and CDR2 FYNNEI. Trimming took 3 bases from V and 1 from J, leaving 10 bases between them. The CDR3 loop spans 15 amino acids. The CDR3 here is CASSEGAPSNQPQHF. The DNA for the CDR3 is TGTGCCAGCAGTGAGGGGGCTCCAAGCAATCAGCCCCAGCATTTT.

The rearrangement joins TRBV27 to TRBJ1-1, with D possibly being TRBD1 (6 bases). V shed 4 bases and J shed 11 bases, with 20 bases lying between them. Germline values: CDR1 MNHEY, CDR2 SMNVEV (reference sequence). CDR3 length equals 14 residues. The CDR3 here is CASSSLWQGNWAFF. As DNA, the CDR3 is TGTGCCAGCAGTTCGCTGTGGCAGGGGAATTGGGCTTTCTTT.

Written as DNA, the CDR3 is TGTGCCAGCAGCTGGAGCGGGTTCAGCACAGATACGCAGTATTTT. The encoded protein is CASSWSGFSTDTQYF. The rearrangement joins TRBV5-4 to TRBJ2-3; weak D call: TRBD2 (6 bases). CDR3 size: 15 residues. Germline-derived CDR1 and CDR2 are SGHNT and YYREEE (reference sequence). V lost 3 bases and J 0 bases, leaving 11 bases between the germline ends.